This note documents a single T cell receptor (beta chain) sequence. The antigen is unknown. The data were taken from a study of beta chain features in type 1 diabetes. Per donor, one heparinised blood draw averaged about 110 mL. Sorting based on CD45RO/CCR7/CD25/CD127/CD95/CD27 separated CD4+ naive, central memory, regulatory and stem cell-like memory cells. Each population that was sorted was more than 98% pure. The investigators reverse transcribed all of the isolated RNA, so they sequenced expressed TCRB transcripts. Sequenced by immunoSEQ multiplex PCR; TCRdb stores in-frame clones only, minus some. Of hundreds of thousands of clones in the sample, over 12% were seen once. Notes on the study in general: Shorter TCRB CDR3s, moderately but significantly so, were found in Type 1 diabetes patients in all four CD4+ subsets. Healthy donors had naive, central memory and Treg TCRB repertoires that appeared less similar than those seen among patients.

The CDR3 runs 15 residues. Germline V lookup: CDR1 SGHTA, CDR2 FQGNSA. The V and J ends lost 1 base and 3 bases, in that order; junction bases with no gene match: 5. The specimen sequenced was naive CD4+ T cells from blood. This TCR derives from a man younger than 35 with type 1 diabetes. This rearrangement joins TRBV7-2 to TRBJ2-7, with TRBD1 identical over 8 bases. As DNA, the CDR3 is TGTGCCAGCAGCTTAGGGAGGACAGGGATCTACGAGCAGTACTTC. It yields the protein CASSLGRTGIYEQYF.